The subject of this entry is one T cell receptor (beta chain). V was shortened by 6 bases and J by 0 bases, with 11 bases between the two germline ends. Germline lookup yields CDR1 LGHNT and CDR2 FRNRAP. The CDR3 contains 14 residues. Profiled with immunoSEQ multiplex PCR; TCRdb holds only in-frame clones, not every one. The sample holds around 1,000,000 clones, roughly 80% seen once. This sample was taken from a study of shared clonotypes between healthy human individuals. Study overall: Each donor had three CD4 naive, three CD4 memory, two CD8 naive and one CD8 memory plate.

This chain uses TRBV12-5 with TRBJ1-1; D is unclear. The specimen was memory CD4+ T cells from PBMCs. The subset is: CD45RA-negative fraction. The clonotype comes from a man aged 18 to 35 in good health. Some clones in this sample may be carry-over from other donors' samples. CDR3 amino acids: CASGRTHMNTEAFF. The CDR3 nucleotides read TGTGCTAGTGGAAGGACGCACATGAACACTGAAGCTTTCTTT.